This T cell receptor (beta chain) was recovered during a study of beta chain features in type 1 diabetes. Overall study: Examination spanned about 110 million sorted cells from all samples. Findings of the study overall: Diminished insertions and augmented deletions at VDJ junctions characterized type 1 diabetes patients. Shortening of TCRB CDR3s, moderate but significant, appeared in all four CD4+ subsets of Type 1 diabetes patients.

In germline, CDR1 is SGHNT, CDR2 YENEEA. V lost 4 bases and J lost 0; bases outside the gene matches: 3. The CDR3 is 15 residues long. This clone came up a few times. Its antigen is still unknown. cDNA synthesis used the whole RNA isolate, giving expressed TCRB sequences. Approximately 3.6 million reads, on average, came from each naive, central memory and regulatory T cell sample. TCRdb's copy holds only in-frame clones and misses some; the assay was immunoSEQ multiplex PCR. This sample yields about 40,000 clones, of which more than 40% are seen a single time; roughly 0.7% belongs to the top ten. The specimen sequenced was central memory CD4+ T cells from blood. The chain carries TRBV11-3 and TRBJ1-1, with 9 bases that match TRBD1. The TCR comes from a woman aged 18-29 years in good health. CDR3 in amino acids: CASSSGQGLNTEAFF. The DNA for the CDR3 is TGTGCCAGCAGCTCGGGACAGGGTTTGAACACTGAAGCTTTCTTT.